The 30 T cell receptor beta chains presented below share a single source sample, sequenced in a study of Graves' ophthalmopathy and Graves' hyperthyroidism. Amplification from RNA transcripts yielded the TCR beta CDR3 regions. Second-round multiplex PCR came after a first-round RT-PCR that employed HTBI primers. Each CDR3 protein is one row after TCRdb ran MiXCR on the multiplex PCR reads. In the table there are approximately 380,000 distinct CDR3 sequences, more than 20% of which are singletons. Input material: peripheral blood. These receptor sequences come from a woman under 30 with stable Graves' hyperthyroidism.

V is TRBV20-1 and J is TRBJ1-1; no clear D gene. Germline loops: CDR1 DFQATT, CDR2 SNEGSKA (reference sequence). CDR3 length: 15 amino acids. V was cut by 0 bases and J by 10 bases, with 21 bases left in between. As DNA, the CDR3 is TGCAGTGCTAGAGATAATGGTTTTTTACGAACAATAGCTTTCTTT. This sequence encodes CSARDNGFLRTIAFF.

This clonotype was observed at least ten times. A read error is possible here, since a much larger clone lies one base away. The chain recombines TRBV29-1 with TRBJ1-1, with D unresolved. The CDR3 is 13 amino acids. Germline V gene lookup returns CDR1 SQVTM and CDR2 ANQGSEA. This chain's CDR3 is CSVETVGNTEALF. CDR3 coding DNA: TGCAGCGTTGAAACCGTGGGGAACACTGAAGCTCTCTTT. The variable domain in full, completed from reference TRBV29-1 and TRBJ1-1, reads SAVISQKPSRDICQRGTSLTIQCQVDSQVTMMFWYRQQPGQSLTLIATANQGSEATYESGFVIDKFPISRPNLTFSTLTVSNMSPEDSSIYLCSVETVGNTEALFGQGTRLTVV.

V gene TRBV27 combines with J gene TRBJ1-2; no definite D call. CDR1 is MNHEY and CDR2 is SMNVEV in the germline V gene (reference sequence). V was trimmed by 0 bases and J by 7 bases, leaving 9 bases between them. This CDR3 has 13 residues. The CDR3 region is CASSLSASGGYTF. The CDR3 bases are TGTGCCAGCAGTTTATCGGCGTCTGGTGGCTACACCTTC.

This rearrangement joins TRBV6-1 to TRBJ1-2, with 9 bases identical to TRBD1. Trimming cost V 7 bases and J 2 bases; bases outside gene matches: 5. Germline lookup yields CDR1 MNHNS and CDR2 SASEGT. This CDR3 contains 14 residues. The chain's CDR3 is CASTEGQGNYGYTF. CDR3 coding DNA: TGTGCCAGCACGGAAGGACAGGGGAACTATGGCTACACCTTC.

There are many counts of this clonotype. This chain uses TRBV5-1 with TRBJ2-7; 8 bases line up with TRBD1. Germline trimming cut 7 bases from V and 5 bases from J; bases unmatched to any gene: 14. Looked up from germline, CDR1 is SGHRS and CDR2 is YFSETQ. The CDR3 is 15 amino acids. The CDR3 protein is CASRKGDGQGHEQYF. CDR3 bases: TGCGCCAGCCGCAAGGGTGATGGACAGGGCCACGAGCAGTACTTC.

This clonotype was recorded at least ten times. The chain employs TRBV6-1 and TRBJ1-5; 7 nucleotides agree with TRBD1. The CDR3 sequence is 15 residues long. Germline V CDR1 and CDR2: MNHNS, SASEGT. V shed 5 bases, J shed 2 bases, and the junction held 6 bases outside the gene matches. The CDR3 sequence: CASSQVTGGNQPQHF. As DNA, the CDR3 is TGTGCCAGCAGTCAGGTCACAGGGGGCAATCAGCCCCAGCATTTT.

This clonotype occurred many times. This CDR3 reads CSAFRAPNEQYF. The DNA for the CDR3 is TGCAGTGCTTTCCGAGCCCCGAACGAGCAGTACTTC. V usage is TRBV20-1 and J usage is TRBJ2-7; no definite D call. The length of the CDR3 is 12 residues. Germline V lookup: CDR1 DFQATT, CDR2 SNEGSKA (reference sequence). V was clipped by 5 bases and J by 5 bases, with 13 bases between them.

Only one count was recorded for this clonotype. The chain carries TRBV29-1 and TRBJ2-7; perhaps TRBD2 as D (7 bases). The CDR3 is made up of 15 amino acids. Germline CDR1 is SQVTM and CDR2 is ANQGSEA. The V end lost 4 bases, the J end lost 0 bases, and 16 bases lay between the germline ends. DNA of the CDR3: TGCAGCGTTGCAGGCGGGGGCCTTTTCTCCTACGAGCAGTACTTC. This translates into CSVAGGGLFSYEQYF.

In regard to this clonotype: With a much larger clone just one base away, this may be a read error. This chain joins TRBV11-2 and TRBJ2-4; possible D gene TRBD2, 6 bases. The CDR3 is 18 amino acids. CDR1 and CDR2 (germline): SGHAT, FQNNGV. CDR3 nucleotide sequence: TGTGCCAGCAGCTTAGGAAGGAGGGCCCTTGAGGCCAAAAACATTAAGTACTTC. It translates to CASSLGRRALEAKNIKYF.

Ten or more counts support this clonotype. The chain employs TRBV9 and TRBJ2-7; D unresolved. Looked up from germline, CDR1 is SGDLS and CDR2 is YYNGEE. CDR3 size: 13 residues. V dropped 2 bases and J dropped 7 bases, with 13 bases sitting between them. The CDR3 nucleotides read TGTGCCAGCAGCGTTGATTCGGGTCGGGAGCAGTACTTC. Amino acids: CASSVDSGREQYF.

This clonotype came up many times. This chain joins TRBV28 and TRBJ2-2; D unclear. CDR1 is MDHEN and CDR2 is SYDVKM in the germline V gene. V dropped 6 bases and J dropped 6 bases, with 11 bases sitting between them. This CDR3 has 13 residues. In DNA, the CDR3 is TGTGCCAGCAGCTACTTTCTCTCCGGGGAGCTGTTTTTT. It yields the protein CASSYFLSGELFF.

This clonotype was found many times. The gene calls are TRBV19 and TRBJ1-1; D might be TRBD1 (6 bases). The length of the CDR3 is 16 residues. Germline V gene lookup returns CDR1 LNHDA and CDR2 SQIVND (reference sequence). V lost 7 bases to trimming and J lost 1 base, with 19 bases between them. CDR3 nucleotides: TGTGCCAGTACCAATCGGTGGACAGCAAAGAACACTGAAGCTTTCTTT. It encodes CASTNRWTAKNTEAFF.

At least ten counts were recorded for this clonotype. V and J are TRBV19 and TRBJ2-2; 7 positions match TRBD2. The V gene end was trimmed by 6 bases and the J gene end by 0 bases; junction bases not matched to a gene: 4. Germline CDR1 LNHDA, CDR2 SQIVND (reference sequence). The CDR3 contains 15 residues. The CDR3 is CASRSGDANTGELFF. In nucleotides, the CDR3 is TGTGCCAGTAGGAGCGGGGACGCGAACACCGGGGAGCTGTTTTTT.

This clonotype was found many times. The rearrangement uses TRBV18 and TRBJ2-5; the D is unclear. Germline CDR1 reads KGHSH; CDR2 reads LQKENI. This CDR3 is built from 13 residues. Deletions cut 4 bases from V and 3 bases from J, with 9 bases between. CDR3 DNA: TGTGCCAGCTCACTTGCTGTAGAAGAGACCCAGTACTTC. This gives the protein CASSLAVEETQYF.

This clonotype was seen repeatedly, ten times or more. The chain has TRBV20-1 and TRBJ2-5; TRBD1 is a possible D gene (6 bases). Trimming shortened V by 2 bases and J by 5 bases, and 15 bases separated the two germline ends. CDR3 length: 14 residues. The germline V gene encodes CDR1 DFQATT and CDR2 SNEGSKA (reference sequence). The CDR3 DNA follows: TGCAGTGCTAGATCCCTACAGGGTGGGGAGACCCAGTACTTC. It is translated as CSARSLQGGETQYF.

In this sample, this clonotype turned up many times. V is TRBV6-5 and J is TRBJ2-6; D gene ambiguous. The germline V gene has CDR1 MNHEY and CDR2 SVGAGI. V was cut by 1 base and J by 2 bases, with 3 bases left in between. CDR3 length: 14 residues. The CDR3 sequence: CASSYLTGANVLTF. The DNA for the CDR3 is TGTGCCAGCAGTTACTTAACTGGGGCCAACGTCCTGACTTTC.

This chain joins TRBV12-3 or TRBV12-4 and TRBJ1-1; D is possibly TRBD1 (6 bases). Trimming removed 7 bases at V and 4 bases at J, with 25 bases between. The CDR3 runs 17 residues. CDR3: CASNQQNRGRGGTEAFF. The DNA for the CDR3 is TGTGCCAGCAACCAACAGAACCGGGGGCGCGGGGGCACTGAAGCTTTCTTT.

This clonotype was observed many times. Germline and junction disagree at one end, which may indicate a read error. The chain joins TRBV2 to TRBJ1-1; D is unresolved. The germline V gene encodes CDR1 SNHLY and CDR2 FYNNEI. The CDR3 runs to 10 residues. The CDR3 nucleotides are TGTGCCAGCAGTGAAGCGGGTCTCAAGTTT. It yields the protein CASSEAGLKF.

As DNA, the CDR3 is TGTGCCAGCAGAGTAGCGGGAGGGGGTTCCTACGAGCAGTACGTC. It is translated as CASRVAGGGSYEQYV. The rearrangement links TRBV27 to TRBJ2-7; 11 bases are shared with TRBD2. Trimming cost V 6 bases and J 1 base; bases outside gene matches: 5. The CDR3 totals 15 residues. CDR1 is MNHEY, CDR2 SMNVEV, per germline (reference sequence).

This clonotype came up many times. The CDR3 protein is CASSDTSGSDEQYF. Written as DNA, the CDR3 is TGCGCCAGCAGCGATACTAGCGGGAGCGACGAGCAGTACTTC. The V call is TRBV5-1, the J call TRBJ2-7, with 11 bases that match TRBD2. V lost 4 bases and J lost 5; bases outside the gene matches: 5. Germline V gives CDR1 SGHRS, CDR2 YFSETQ. The CDR3 consists of 14 residues.

This clonotype was detected a few times. The chain combines TRBV12-3 or TRBV12-4 with TRBJ1-2; weak D call: TRBD1 (5 bases). Trimming removed 2 bases at V and 0 bases at J, with 13 bases between. The CDR3 spans 16 residues. CDR3 in DNA: TGTGCCAGCAGTTTACTCCGGGACGCCCCTAACTATGGCTACACCTTC. Translating it yields CASSLLRDAPNYGYTF.

This clonotype was counted between two and nine times. The V and J genes are TRBV3-1 and TRBJ2-5, with 8 bases aligning to TRBD2. This CDR3 region has 15 residues. V gave up 4 bases and J gave up 6 bases; unmatched junction bases: 10. Germline V gene data show CDR1 as LGHDT and CDR2 as YNNKEL (reference sequence). CDR3 nucleotides: TGTGCCAGCAGCCCCCAACCCAGCGGGGGCCAGACCCAGTACTTC. Its protein product is CASSPQPSGGQTQYF.

The chain joins TRBV28 to TRBJ2-7; D remains ambiguous. Germline assignment: CDR1 MDHEN and CDR2 SYDVKM. The CDR3 consists of 15 residues. The V gene lost 6 bases and the J gene lost 2 bases, with 17 bases spanning the gap. CDR3 loop: CASRPTDGPPYEQYF. The CDR3 nucleotides read TGTGCCAGCAGGCCTACGGACGGACCCCCCTACGAGCAGTACTTC.

There are many counts of this clonotype. The rearrangement uses TRBV5-1 and TRBJ1-1; the D gene is possibly TRBD1 (5 bases). Germline assignment: CDR1 SGHRS and CDR2 YFSETQ. The CDR3 sequence is 13 residues long. The V end lost 0 bases, the J end lost 10 bases, and 13 bases lay between the germline ends. The CDR3 DNA reads TGCGCCAGCAGCTTGGAAAACGTCCAGGGAGCTTTCTTT. Translated: CASSLENVQGAFF.

The CDR3 bases are TGTGCCAGCAGCTTAGTCGGGTTGGGGACTGAAGCTTTCTTT. Encoded protein: CASSLVGLGTEAFF. The chain recombines TRBV11-2 with TRBJ1-1; D is unresolved. V dropped 1 base and J dropped 5 bases, with 11 bases sitting between them. Germline V gives CDR1 SGHAT, CDR2 FQNNGV. The CDR3 contains 14 residues.

This clonotype appeared many times. This chain connects TRBV20-1 to TRBJ2-7; a weak D match, TRBD1 (6 bases). The CDR3 is 13 residues long. Germline loops: CDR1 DFQATT, CDR2 SNEGSKA (reference sequence). The V and J ends lost 3 bases and 3 bases respectively, with 12 bases between them. The CDR3 here is CSASRQVDYEQYF. The CDR3 DNA reads as TGCAGTGCTAGTAGACAGGTCGACTACGAGCAGTACTTC.

This clonotype was counted ten times or more. V gene TRBV12-3 or TRBV12-4 combines with J gene TRBJ2-7; the match to TRBD2 covers 9 bases. The ends lost 6 bases at V and 5 bases at J; junction bases unmatched: 8. The CDR3 extends over 14 amino acids. The CDR3 reads CASSPLAGVHEQYF. DNA of the CDR3: TGTGCCAGCAGCCCGTTAGCGGGAGTCCACGAGCAGTACTTC.

This clonotype was detected only a few times. This chain links TRBV5-1 with TRBJ2-5; D possibly corresponds to TRBD2 (5 bases). The CDR3 spans 16 residues. CDR1 is SGHRS and CDR2 is YFSETQ in the germline V gene. V lost 3 bases, J lost 5 bases, and 20 bases lay in between. CDR3 amino acids: CASSSTLAAVRETQYF. As DNA, the CDR3 is TGCGCCAGCAGCTCCACGCTAGCCGCAGTGAGGGAGACCCAGTACTTC.

The chain is built from TRBV19 and TRBJ2-2; maybe TRBD1 (6 bases). Germline-derived CDR1 and CDR2 are LNHDA and SQIVND (reference sequence). V was clipped by 6 bases and J by 2 bases, with 16 bases between them. The CDR3 covers 16 residues. The CDR3, as DNA: TGTGCCAGTAGACCCCCGGGACACCTAAACACCGGGGAGCTGTTTTTT. This translates into CASRPPGHLNTGELFF.

This clonotype was found many times. This chain links TRBV2 with TRBJ2-7, with D unclear. This CDR3 has 13 amino acids. The germline CDR1 and CDR2 sequences are SNHLY and FYNNEI. The ends were cut back, 8 bases at V and 5 bases at J, with 16 bases in the middle. DNA for the CDR3: TGTGCCAGCCTTCCGGGCCCCCAAGACGAGCAGTACTTC. This codes for CASLPGPQDEQYF.